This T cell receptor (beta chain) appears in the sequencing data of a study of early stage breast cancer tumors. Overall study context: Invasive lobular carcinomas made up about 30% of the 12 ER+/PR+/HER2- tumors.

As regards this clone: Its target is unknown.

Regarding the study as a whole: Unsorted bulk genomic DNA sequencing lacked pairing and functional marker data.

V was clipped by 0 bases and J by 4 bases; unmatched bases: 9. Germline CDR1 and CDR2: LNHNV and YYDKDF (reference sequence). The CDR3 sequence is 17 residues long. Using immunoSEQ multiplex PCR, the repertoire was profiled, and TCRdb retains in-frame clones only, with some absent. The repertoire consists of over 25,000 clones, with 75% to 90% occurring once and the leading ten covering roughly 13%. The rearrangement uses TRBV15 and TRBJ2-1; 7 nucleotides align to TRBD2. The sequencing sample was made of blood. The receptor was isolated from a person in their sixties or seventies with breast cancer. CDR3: CATSRERYGLVYNEQFF. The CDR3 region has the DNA TGTGCCACCAGCAGAGAGCGCTACGGACTAGTTTACAATGAGCAGTTCTTC.